This T cell receptor (beta chain) was sequenced for a study of T cell repertoires in cytomegalovirus infection. Study summary: Recently identified HLA-C-restricted and well-studied HLA-B-restricted CMV epitopes were used. In public TCR beta signatures, there were indications of both CMV infection and matching HLA type. Study outcomes and limitations: Clonotypes of TCR beta that were HLA-C-restricted and CMV-specific dominated the ex vivo response. Identification of carriers of CMV plus the relevant HLA was performed using cumulative public TCR beta family frequency.

TCRdb used MiXCR to reprocess the reads, holding one entry per CDR3 protein. The sample contains about 570,000 distinct CDR3 sequences, about 39% of which appear only once. A few counts support this clonotype. Its antigen is not identified. The CDR3 covers 15 residues. Germline V CDR1 and CDR2: SNHLY, FYNNEI. V dropped 7 bases and J dropped 4; count of bases not matched to a gene: 6. This sequence joins TRBV2 and TRBJ1-6; TRBD1 aligns across 8 bases. The sample in question was cultured PBMCs, obtained from culture after CMV antigen stimulation. The receptor comes from a human donor in good health (CMV status not recorded). Some clones in this sample may be carry-over from other donors' samples. DNA of the CDR3: TGTGCCAGCACAGAGACAGGGGAATATAATTCACCCCTCCACTTT. It codes for CASTETGEYNSPLHF.